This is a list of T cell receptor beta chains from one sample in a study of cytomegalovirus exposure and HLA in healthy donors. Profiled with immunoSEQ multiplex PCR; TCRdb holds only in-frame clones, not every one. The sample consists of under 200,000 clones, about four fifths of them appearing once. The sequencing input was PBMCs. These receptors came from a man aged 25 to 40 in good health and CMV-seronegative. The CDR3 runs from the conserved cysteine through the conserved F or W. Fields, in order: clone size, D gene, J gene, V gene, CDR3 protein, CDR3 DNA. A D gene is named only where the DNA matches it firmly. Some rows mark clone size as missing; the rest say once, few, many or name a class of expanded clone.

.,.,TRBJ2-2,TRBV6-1,CASSVGFTGELFF,TGTGCCAGCAGTGTCGGTTTCACCGGGGAGCTGTTTTTT
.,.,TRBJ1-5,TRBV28,CASSAARGGSLNQPQHF,TGTGCCAGCAGTGCCGCTAGGGGGGGCAGTTTGAATCAGCCCCAGCATTTT
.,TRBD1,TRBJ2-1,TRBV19,CASSIGDRGPYNEQFF,TGTGCCAGTAGTATAGGTGACAGGGGGCCCTACAATGAGCAGTTCTTC
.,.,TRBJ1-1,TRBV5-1,CASSLEVTNTEAFF,TGCGCCAGCAGCTTGGAAGTGACTAACACTGAAGCTTTCTTT
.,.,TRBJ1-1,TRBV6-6,CASSLTRGTEAFF,TGTGCCAGCAGTCTCACACGAGGCACTGAAGCTTTCTTT
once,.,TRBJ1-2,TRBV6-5,CASRSAAGIYGYTF,TGTGCCAGCAGGTCAGCTGCAGGGATTTATGGCTACACCTTC
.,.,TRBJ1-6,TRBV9,CASSVDQAGNSPLHF,TGTGCCAGCAGCGTAGATCAAGCCGGTAATTCACCCCTCCACTTT
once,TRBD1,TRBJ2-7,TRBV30,CAWSRQFGTGTYEQYF,TGTGCCTGGAGCCGGCAGTTCGGGACAGGCACCTACGAGCAGTACTTC
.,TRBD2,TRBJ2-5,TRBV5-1,CASNQRGAGETQYF,TGCGCCAGCAACCAGCGGGGGGCAGGAGAGACCCAGTACTTC
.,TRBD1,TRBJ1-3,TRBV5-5,CASSPTTGSIYTIYF,TGTGCCAGCAGCCCTACGACAGGGAGTATATACACCATATATTTT
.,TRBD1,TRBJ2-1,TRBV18,CASSLKQGNEQFF,TGTGCCAGCTCACTAAAACAGGGGAATGAGCAGTTCTTC
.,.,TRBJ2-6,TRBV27,CASTVGSGANVLTF,TGTGCCAGCACTGTCGGGTCTGGGGCCAACGTCCTGACTTTC
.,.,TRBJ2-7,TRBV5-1,CASSYTESGYEQYF,TGCGCCAGCAGCTATACGGAGTCGGGGTACGAGCAGTACTTC
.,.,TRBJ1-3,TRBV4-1,CASSQDNREFRNTIYF,TGCGCCAGCAGCCAAGATAACAGGGAGTTTCGAAACACCATATATTTT
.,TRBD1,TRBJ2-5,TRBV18,CVSSMTGGSETQYF,TGTGTCAGCTCAATGACAGGGGGCTCAGAGACCCAGTACTTC
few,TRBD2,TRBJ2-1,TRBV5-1,CASSPVSSGTTGFF,TGCGCCAGCAGCCCCGTTTCGAGCGGGACCACCGGGTTCTTC
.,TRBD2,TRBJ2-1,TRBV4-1,CASSQDQAAGVSYNEQFF,TGCGCCAGCAGCCAAGATCAGGCAGCGGGGGTCTCCTACAATGAGCAGTTCTTC
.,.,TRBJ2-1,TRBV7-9,CASRALYNEQFF,TGTGCCAGCAGGGCCCTCTACAATGAGCAGTTCTTC
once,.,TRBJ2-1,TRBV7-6,CASSGLEAYNEQFF,TGTGCCAGCAGCGGCCTGGAGGCTTACAATGAGCAGTTCTTC
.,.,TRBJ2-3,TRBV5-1,CASSSRAVRGRSIDTQYF,TGCGCCAGCAGCTCGCGCGCCGTCAGGGGGAGGTCCATAGATACGCAGTATTTT
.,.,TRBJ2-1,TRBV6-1,CASSPGSGLNEQFF,TGTGCCAGCAGTCCCGGGAGCGGACTCAATGAGCAGTTCTTC
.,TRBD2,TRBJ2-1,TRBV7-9,CASSLWPSGSHEQFF,TGTGCCAGCAGCTTATGGCCTAGCGGGAGCCATGAGCAGTTCTTC
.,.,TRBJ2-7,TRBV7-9,CASSLGLTPIEQYF,TGTGCCAGCAGCTTAGGACTAACCCCTATCGAGCAGTACTTC
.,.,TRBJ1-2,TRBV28,CASSLFGGNYGYTF,TGTGCCAGCAGTTTATTCGGGGGTAACTATGGCTACACCTTC
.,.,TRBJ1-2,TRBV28,CASSTTSLYGYTF,TGTGCCAGCAGCACAACATCGCTCTATGGCTACACCTTC
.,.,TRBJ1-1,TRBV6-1,CASKEGSLPEAFF,TGTGCCAGCAAGGAGGGGTCCCTTCCCGAAGCTTTCTTT
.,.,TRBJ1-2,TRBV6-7,CASSITGTTNYGYTF,TGTGCCAGCAGTATAACAGGGACTACTAACTATGGCTACACCTTC
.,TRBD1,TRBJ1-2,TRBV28,CASYQQGGHGYTF,TGTGCCAGCTACCAACAGGGGGGCCATGGCTACACCTTC
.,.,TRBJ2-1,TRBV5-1,CASSLGADSSYNEQFF,TGCGCCAGCAGCTTGGGAGCCGATAGCTCCTACAATGAGCAGTTCTTC
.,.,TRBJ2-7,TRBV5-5,CASSLAPGAGEQYF,TGTGCCAGCAGCTTGGCGCCAGGGGCAGGCGAGCAGTACTTC
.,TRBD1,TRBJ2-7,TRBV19,CASSIDGQGYEQYF,TGTGCCAGTAGTATAGACGGACAGGGCTACGAGCAGTACTTC
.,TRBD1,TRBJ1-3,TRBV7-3,CASSLMGDSSGNTIYF,TGTGCCAGCAGCTTAATGGGGGACAGCTCTGGAAACACCATATATTTT
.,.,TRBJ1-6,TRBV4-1,CASSQDTGSSYNSPLHF,TGCGCCAGCAGCCAAGATACAGGGAGCTCCTATAATTCACCCCTCCACTTT
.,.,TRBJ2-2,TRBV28,CASSPRTDTGELFF,TGTGCCAGCAGTCCACGGACAGACACCGGGGAGCTGTTTTTT
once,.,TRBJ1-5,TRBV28,CASSLGGSPQHF,TGTGCCAGCAGTTTGGGAGGGTCGCCCCAGCATTTT
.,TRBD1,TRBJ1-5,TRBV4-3,CASSQSTGSNQPQHF,TGCGCCAGCAGCCAATCGACAGGGAGCAATCAGCCCCAGCATTTT
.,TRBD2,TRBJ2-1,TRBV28,CASSCAERGGEEGEQFF,TGTGCCAGCAGTTGTGCGGAGCGGGGGGGGGAGGAGGGTGAGCAGTTCTTC
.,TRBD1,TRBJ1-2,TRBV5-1,CASSPLAGGNYGYTF,TGCGCCAGCAGCCCCCTCGCAGGGGGCAACTATGGCTACACCTTC
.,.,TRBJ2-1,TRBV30,CAWSRGDEQFF,TGTGCCTGGAGTCGGGGAGATGAGCAGTTCTTC
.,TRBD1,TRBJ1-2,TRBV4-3,CASSQGQGWSGYTF,TGCGCCAGCAGCCAAGGACAGGGGTGGAGTGGCTACACCTTC
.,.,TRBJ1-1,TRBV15,CATRGAVNTEAFF,TGTGCCACCAGGGGGGCGGTGAACACTGAAGCTTTCTTT